The 11 T cell receptor beta chains below all came from one sample that was sequenced in a study of blood T cell repertoires in COVID-19. Produced via immunoSEQ multiplex PCR; TCRdb's table is partial and in-frame only. The table has approximately 250,000 clones, approximately 90% seen once. Material: PBMCs or T cells enriched from blood (not recorded which). The receptors were sampled from a woman aged 40 to 50 with acute COVID-19.

CDR3 nucleotide sequence: TGTGCCAGCAGTTCCCTGCGACTAGCGGGAGGGCCCGAAGGCGGGGAGCTGTTTTTT. This translates into CASSSLRLAGGPEGGELFF. The rearrangement links TRBV6-2 or TRBV6-3 to TRBJ2-2; 14 nucleotides align to TRBD2. Germline values: CDR1 MNHEY, CDR2 SVGEGT. V lost 4 bases, J lost 7 bases, and 14 bases stayed unmatched. This CDR3 is built from 19 residues.

This clone was counted a single time. The V gene is TRBV4-2, the J gene TRBJ1-2; the match to TRBD1 covers 9 bases. The CDR3 loop spans 15 amino acids. The junction had 8 bases not matched to a gene; V was cut back by 1 base and J by 8 bases. From germline, CDR1 is LGHNA and CDR2 YNFKEQ. Here the CDR3 reads CASSQGLQGARGYTF. CDR3 bases: TGTGCCAGCAGCCAAGGACTACAGGGGGCAAGGGGCTACACCTTC.

Only one count was recorded for this clone. The V call is TRBV12-2, the J call TRBJ2-7; the table assigns TRBD2, which was not confirmed against the DNA. TRBV12-2 counts as a pseudogene. This CDR3 contains 10 residues. The CDR3 reads CASRSSEQYV. As DNA, the CDR3 is TGTGCAAGTCGCTCTAGCGAGCAGTACGTC.

This clone was seen just once. The rearrangement uses TRBV29-1 and TRBJ1-1; D uncertain. The CDR3 consists of 14 residues. The V gene's germline CDR1 is SQVTM and CDR2 ANQGSEA. Trimming left V 3 bases short and J 0 bases short, with 11 bases between. CDR3 in amino acids: CSVDPPRMNTEAFF. The CDR3 coding sequence is TGCAGCGTTGACCCCCCGAGGATGAACACTGAAGCTTTCTTT.

The chain recombines TRBV7-8 with TRBJ1-2; tentative D call: TRBD1 (5 bases). CDR1 is SGHVS and CDR2 is FQNEAQ in the germline V gene. The CDR3 runs to 13 residues. Trimming pared 5 bases from V and 1 base from J, leaving 8 bases between. Here the CDR3 DNA reads TGTGCCAGCAGCCCCGACAGTAACTATGGCTACACCTTC. Its protein is CASSPDSNYGYTF. Combining the CDR3 with reference TRBV7-8 and TRBJ1-2 gives the whole variable domain GAGVSQSPRYKVAKRGQDVALRCDPISGHVSLFWYQQALGQGPEFLTYFQNEAQLDKSGLPSDRFFAERPEGSVSTLKIQRTQQEDSAVYLCASSPDSNYGYTFGSGTRLTVV.

The chain carries TRBV5-4 and TRBJ2-1; 9 bases line up with TRBD1. Germline CDR1 reads SGHNT; CDR2 reads YYREEE (reference sequence). The CDR3 sequence is 13 residues long. V lost 4 bases, J lost 8 bases, and 4 bases stayed unmatched. Here the CDR3 reads CASSLTGGDEQFF. As DNA, the CDR3 is TGTGCCAGCAGCCTTACAGGGGGCGATGAGCAGTTCTTC.

This clone was detected a few times. The J gene is TRBJ1-2, the V gene TRBV9; D is ambiguous. This CDR3 has 13 residues. CDR1 is SGDLS, CDR2 YYNGEE, per germline. Trimming removed 4 bases at V and 4 bases at J, with 11 bases between. The CDR3 is CASSLNRGYGYTF. CDR3 bases: TGTGCCAGCAGCTTAAACCGGGGCTATGGCTACACCTTC.

V gene TRBV24-1 combines with J gene TRBJ1-5, with 9 bases fitting TRBD1. The trim removed 4 bases at V and 6 bases at J, leaving 9 bases unmatched. CDR1 KGHDR and CDR2 SFDVKD come from the germline V gene. The CDR3 has 16 residues. Here the CDR3 reads CATSDPRTGDPQPQHF. The CDR3, as DNA: TGTGCCACCAGTGACCCCCGGACAGGGGATCCTCAGCCCCAGCATTTT.

The chain uses TRBV11-2 and TRBJ2-1; the D gene is possibly TRBD2 (5 bases). This CDR3 has 16 residues. V lost 6 bases and J lost 1, with 16 bases in between. Germline loops: CDR1 SGHAT, CDR2 FQNNGV. In nucleotides, the CDR3 is TGTGCCAGCAGTTTCCCGTTTCAGCGGTCCTACAATGAGCAGTTCTTC. Translated, it gives CASSFPFQRSYNEQFF.

The chain employs TRBV9 and TRBJ1-2, with D possibly being TRBD1 (6 bases). V was shortened by 3 bases and J by 0 bases, with 12 bases between the two germline ends. The CDR3 is made up of 15 amino acids. Germline lookup yields CDR1 SGDLS and CDR2 YYNGEE. The CDR3 DNA reads as TGTGCCAGCAGCGCCCTCCCAGGGGCTAACTATGGCTACACCTTC. Its translation: CASSALPGANYGYTF.

V usage is TRBV6-2 or TRBV6-3 and J usage is TRBJ2-5; a possible D gene is TRBD2 (7 bases). The CDR3 extends over 16 amino acids. CDR1 and CDR2 from the germline V gene are MNHEY and SVGEGT. V lost 3 bases and J lost 2, with 16 bases in between. CDR3 bases: TGTGCCAGCAGTTATTTGACGGGGGGCCCGCAAGAGACCCAGTACTTC. It translates to CASSYLTGGPQETQYF.